The rows below give T cell receptor beta chains drawn from one sample of a study of regulatory T cells in long-lasting Graves disease. TCRdb reprocessed the multiplex PCR reads with MiXCR, giving one entry per CDR3 protein. The sample carries hundreds of thousands of distinct CDR3 sequences, roughly 15% recorded once. Sequences were derived from peripheral blood mononuclear cells (PBMCs), sampled at new diagnosis, from a patient treated with antithyroid drugs. These receptors were collected from a female donor with Graves disease. Each CDR3 is given with its conserved first and last residue. Fields, in order: J gene, D gene, V gene, clone size, CDR3 protein, CDR3 DNA. D genes are given only for firm matches. Where a row states a size, it is once, few, many or the class of an expanded clone; other rows omit it.

>TRBJ2-3|TRBD2|TRBV20-1|many
CSASPSGGTDTQYF
TGCAGTGCTAGTCCTAGCGGGGGCACAGATACGCAGTATTTT
>TRBJ1-2|TRBD1|TRBV12-3/TRBV12-4|many
CASSEQGAGGYTF
TGTGCCAGCAGTGAACAGGGGGCGGGGGGCTACACCTTC
>TRBJ2-7|TRBD2|TRBV20-1|many
CSAGRESRSYEQYF
TGCAGTGCTGGGAGGGAATCACGGTCCTACGAGCAGTACTTC
>TRBJ2-2|TRBD1|TRBV18|many
CASSPMQGAGELFF
TGTGCCAGCTCACCGATGCAGGGGGCCGGGGAGCTGTTTTTT
>TRBJ2-1|NA|TRBV4-1|many
CASSQVSQGYNEQFF
TGCGCCAGCAGCCAAGTGTCACAGGGTTACAATGAGCAGTTCTTC
>TRBJ2-3|NA|TRBV28|many
CASSFYGRMRQYF
TGTGCCAGCAGTTTTTACGGGCGGATGAGGCAGTATTTT
>TRBJ2-5|TRBD2|TRBV19|NA
CASSVAGGQETQYF
TGTGCCAGTAGTGTAGCGGGAGGCCAAGAGACCCAGTACTTC
>TRBJ1-1|TRBD1|TRBV18|many
CASSPRGQGSNTEAFF
TGTGCCAGCTCACCGCGGGGACAGGGCTCGAACACTGAAGCTTTCTTT
>TRBJ2-7|NA|TRBV5-4|NA
CASSFGGTDVYEQYF
TGTGCCAGCAGCTTTGGGGGGACGGACGTCTACGAGCAGTACTTC
>TRBJ2-2|NA|TRBV3-1|many
CASSQGLGLTGELFF
TGTGCCAGCAGCCAAGGTCTTGGGCTTACCGGGGAGCTGTTTTTT
>TRBJ1-5|NA|TRBV28|many
CASSCGGCSNQPQHF
TGTGCCAGCAGTTGCGGGGGGTGTAGCAATCAGCCCCAGCATTTT
>TRBJ2-5|NA|TRBV4-2|many
CASSPVGTQETQYF
TGTGCCAGCAGCCCGGTAGGGACCCAAGAGACCCAGTACTTC
>TRBJ2-1|NA|TRBV6-2/TRBV6-3|few
CASSSQGLAVLF
TGTGCCAGCAGTTCACAGGGCCTTGCAGTTCTTTTC
>TRBJ2-1|TRBD2|TRBV7-2|many
CASSLEPGGNEQFF
TGTGCCAGCAGCTTAGAGCCGGGAGGGAATGAGCAGTTCTTC
>TRBJ1-1|NA|TRBV12-3/TRBV12-4|many
CASSFSGVTEAFF
TGTGCCAGCAGTTTCTCAGGGGTGACTGAAGCTTTCTTT
>TRBJ2-3|TRBD2|TRBV9|NA
CASSALAGASTDTQYF
TGTGCCAGCAGCGCCTTAGCGGGGGCCAGCACAGATACGCAGTATTTT
>TRBJ2-7|NA|TRBV29-1|NA
CSVGLTAYEQYF
TGCAGCGTTGGGTTGACAGCCTACGAGCAGTACTTC
>TRBJ1-2|NA|TRBV19|many
CASADPGGNYGYTF
TGTGCCAGTGCCGATCCGGGGGGGAACTATGGCTACACCTTC
>TRBJ1-1|NA|TRBV20-1|few
CSALRTQNTEAFF
TGCAGTGCCCTAAGGACACAGAACACTGAAGCTTTCTTT
>TRBJ1-2|NA|TRBV28|many
CASTGTPGNYGYTF
TGTGCCAGCACCGGGACTCCAGGGAACTATGGCTACACCTTC
>TRBJ1-1|NA|TRBV7-9|NA
CASSLSIGTENTEAFF
TGTGCCAGCAGCTTATCGATCGGGACTGAGAACACTGAAGCTTTCTTT
>TRBJ1-1|TRBD1|TRBV3-1|NA
CASSQDFATGAGAFF
TGTGCCAGCAGCCAAGACTTCGCTACAGGGGCGGGAGCTTTCTTT
>TRBJ1-1|NA|TRBV4-1|many
CASSQDGFSNTEAFF
TGCGCCAGCAGCCAAGATGGCTTCAGTAACACTGAAGCTTTCTTT
>TRBJ2-7|TRBD1|TRBV10-3|NA
CASQGTGAEQYF
TGTGCCAGCCAAGGGACAGGGGCCGAGCAGTACTTC
>TRBJ2-7|TRBD1|TRBV7-9|NA
CASRGTGGILEQYF
TGTGCCAGCAGGGGGACAGGGGGCATTTTGGAGCAGTACTTC
>TRBJ2-3|NA|TRBV30|few
CAWSEWGTGTTDTQYF
TGTGCCTGGAGTGAATGGGGGACTGGGACCACAGATACGCAGTATTTT
>TRBJ2-2|NA|TRBV5-6|NA
CASSLTPGRTGELFF
TGTGCCAGCAGCTTAACACCGGGACGCACCGGGGAGCTGTTTTTT
>TRBJ1-2|NA|TRBV28|NA
CASSLYPAQGGTF
TGTGCCAGCAGTTTATACCCCGCACAGGGTGGCACCTTC
>TRBJ1-4|NA|TRBV12-3/TRBV12-4|many
CASSQRGATNEKLFF
TGTGCCAGCAGTCAGAGGGGGGCAACTAATGAAAAACTGTTTTTT
>TRBJ1-1|NA|TRBV25-1|few
CASRDNPNTEAFF
TGTGCCAGCAGAGACAATCCGAACACTGAAGCTTTCTTT
>TRBJ2-2|NA|TRBV9|many
CASSVLGHLNTGELFF
TGTGCCAGCAGCGTATTGGGACACTTAAACACCGGGGAGCTGTTTTTT
>TRBJ2-7|NA|TRBV15|few
CATSSGSQQYF
TGTGCCACCAGCAGCGGGAGCCAGCAGTACTTC